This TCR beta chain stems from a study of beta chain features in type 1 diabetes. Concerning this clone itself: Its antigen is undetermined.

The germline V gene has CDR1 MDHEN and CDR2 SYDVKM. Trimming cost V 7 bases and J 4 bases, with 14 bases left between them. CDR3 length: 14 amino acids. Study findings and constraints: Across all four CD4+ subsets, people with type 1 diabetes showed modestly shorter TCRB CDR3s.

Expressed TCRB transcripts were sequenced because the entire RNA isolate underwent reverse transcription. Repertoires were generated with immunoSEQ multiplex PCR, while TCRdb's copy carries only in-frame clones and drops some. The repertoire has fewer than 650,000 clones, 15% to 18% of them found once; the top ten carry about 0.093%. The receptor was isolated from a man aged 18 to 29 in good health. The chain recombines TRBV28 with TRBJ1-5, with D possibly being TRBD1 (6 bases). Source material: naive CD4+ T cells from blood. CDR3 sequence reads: CASNRAQGNQPQHF. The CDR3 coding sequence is TGTGCCAGCAACCGAGCACAGGGAAATCAGCCCCAGCATTTT.